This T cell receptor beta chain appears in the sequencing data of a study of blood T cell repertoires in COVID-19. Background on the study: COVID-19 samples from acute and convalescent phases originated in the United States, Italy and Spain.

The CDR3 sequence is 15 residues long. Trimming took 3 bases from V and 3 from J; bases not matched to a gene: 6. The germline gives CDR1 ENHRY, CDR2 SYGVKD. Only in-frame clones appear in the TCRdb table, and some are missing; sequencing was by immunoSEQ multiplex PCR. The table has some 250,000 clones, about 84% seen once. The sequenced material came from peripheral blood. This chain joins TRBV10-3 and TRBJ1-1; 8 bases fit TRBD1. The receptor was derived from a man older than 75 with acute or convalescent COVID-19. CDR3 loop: CAISEIQGGHTEAFF. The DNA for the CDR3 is TGTGCCATCAGTGAAATACAGGGGGGGCACACTGAAGCTTTCTTT.